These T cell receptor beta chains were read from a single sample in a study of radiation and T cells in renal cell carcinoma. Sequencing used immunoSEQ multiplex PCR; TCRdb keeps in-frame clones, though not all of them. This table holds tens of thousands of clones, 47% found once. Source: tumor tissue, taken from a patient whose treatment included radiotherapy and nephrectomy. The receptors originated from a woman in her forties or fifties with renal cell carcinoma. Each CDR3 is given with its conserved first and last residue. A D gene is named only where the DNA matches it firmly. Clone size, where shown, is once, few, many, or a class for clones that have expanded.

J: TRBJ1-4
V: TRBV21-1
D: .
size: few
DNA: TGTGCCAGCAAAAAGACAGGGGTCGAAAAACTGTTTTTT
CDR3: CASKKTGVEKLFF

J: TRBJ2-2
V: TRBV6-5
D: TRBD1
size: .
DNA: TGTGCCAGCAGTTCTTGGGACAGGGTGGGCAGTCCGGAGCTGTTTTTT
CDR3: CASSSWDRVGSPELFF

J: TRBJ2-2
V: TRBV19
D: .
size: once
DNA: TGTGCGGGGGCAGAACCGAACACCGGGGAGCTGTTTTTT
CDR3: CAGAEPNTGELFF

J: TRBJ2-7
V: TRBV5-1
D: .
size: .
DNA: TGCGCCAGCAGCTTGGGTTACGAGCAGTACTTC
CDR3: CASSLGYEQYF

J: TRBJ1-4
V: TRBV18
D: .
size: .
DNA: TGTGCCAGCTCACCGGAGGGGCTGAATGAAAAACTGTTTTTT
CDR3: CASSPEGLNEKLFF

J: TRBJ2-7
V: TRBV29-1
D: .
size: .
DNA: TGCAGCGTTGTTAAGCCGGGACTTAACGAGCAGTACTTC
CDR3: CSVVKPGLNEQYF

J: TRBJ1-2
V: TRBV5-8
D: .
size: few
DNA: TGTGCCAGCAGCTTGAGGGCGGTGGACTATGGCTACACCTTC
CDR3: CASSLRAVDYGYTF

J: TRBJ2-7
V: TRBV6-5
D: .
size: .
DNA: TGTGCCAGCAACGACATCTACTCCTACGAGCAGTACTTC
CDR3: CASNDIYSYEQYF

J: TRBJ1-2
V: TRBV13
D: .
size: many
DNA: TGTGCCAGCAGTTCAACTAAGACAGGCCAGACTAACTATGGCTACACCTTC
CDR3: CASSSTKTGQTNYGYTF

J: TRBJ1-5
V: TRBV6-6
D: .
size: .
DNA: TGTGCCAGCAGTAAGGGGCCTGTTGACAATCAGCCCCAGCATTTT
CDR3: CASSKGPVDNQPQHF

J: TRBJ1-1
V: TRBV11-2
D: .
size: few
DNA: TGTGCCAGCACCTTATCCAACACTGAAGCTTTCTTT
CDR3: CASTLSNTEAFF

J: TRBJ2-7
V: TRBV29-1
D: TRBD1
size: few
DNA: TGCAGCGTCAATGGACAGGCGTCCTACGAGCAGTACTTC
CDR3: CSVNGQASYEQYF

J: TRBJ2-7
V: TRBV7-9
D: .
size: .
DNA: TGTGCCAGCAGCTCACCTTGGCGGGCCTACGAGCAGTACTTC
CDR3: CASSSPWRAYEQYF

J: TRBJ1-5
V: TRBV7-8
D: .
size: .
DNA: TGTGCCAGCAGCTTAAGGCCAACAAATCAGCCCCAGCATTTT
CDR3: CASSLRPTNQPQHF

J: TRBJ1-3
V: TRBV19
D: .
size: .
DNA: TGTGCCAGCAGGTCAGCCTCCTCTGGAAACACCATATATTTT
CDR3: CASRSASSGNTIYF

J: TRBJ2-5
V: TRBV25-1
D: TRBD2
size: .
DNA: TGTGCCAGCAGTGACAAAAAACTAGCGGGCGGAGGGGAGACCCAGTACTTC
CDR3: CASSDKKLAGGGETQYF

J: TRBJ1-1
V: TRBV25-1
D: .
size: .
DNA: TGTGCCAGCACATCCGAGGTGGGCACTGAAGCTTTCTTT
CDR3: CASTSEVGTEAFF

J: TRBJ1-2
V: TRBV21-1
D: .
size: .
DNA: TGTGCCAGCAGCGTTACAGGGTGGGGCTACACCTTC
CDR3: CASSVTGWGYTF

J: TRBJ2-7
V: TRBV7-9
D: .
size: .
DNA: TGTGCCAGCAGCGCCCCCGGGACGGGGGAGCAGTACTTC
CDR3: CASSAPGTGEQYF

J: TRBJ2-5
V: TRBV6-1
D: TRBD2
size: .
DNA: TGTGCCAGTCCCGAGCGGGGGTTGAGGGAGACCCAGTACTTC
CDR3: CASPERGLRETQYF

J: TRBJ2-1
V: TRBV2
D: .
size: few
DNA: TGTGCCAGCAGTCAGGGGAGCTTGTACAATGAGCAGTTCTTC
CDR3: CASSQGSLYNEQFF

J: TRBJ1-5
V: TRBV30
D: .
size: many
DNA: TGTGCCTGGAGTGCCCTCCCAGGGCCCCAGCATTTT
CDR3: CAWSALPGPQHF

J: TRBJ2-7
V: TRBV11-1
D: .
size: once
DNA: TGTGCCAGCAGCTTAGCCTTCTACGAGCAGTACTTC
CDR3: CASSLAFYEQYF

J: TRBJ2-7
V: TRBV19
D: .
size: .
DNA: TGTGCCAGTAGTGCGAAGCCTTATTACGAGCAGTACTTC
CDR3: CASSAKPYYEQYF

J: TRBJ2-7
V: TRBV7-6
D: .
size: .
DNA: TGTGCCGGTAAGGGCCCGGGCCACTACGAGCAGTACTTC
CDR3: CAGKGPGHYEQYF

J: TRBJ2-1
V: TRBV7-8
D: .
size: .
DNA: TGTGCCAGCAGCTTAGGGCAGGGACCCTACAATGAGCAGTTCTTC
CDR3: CASSLGQGPYNEQFF